The source of this T cell receptor beta chain is a study of post-analysis software for immune sequencing data. Study-level results: Controls had lower frequencies than patients of about five TRBV segments, which included TRBV5-6, TRBV5-1 and TRBV20-1.

A few counts support this clonotype. Its antigen is as yet unknown. The junction had 6 bases not matched to a gene; V was cut back by 7 bases and J by 4 bases. Germline V gives CDR1 MNHNY, CDR2 SVGAGI (reference sequence). The CDR3 has 14 amino acids. The TCR beta cDNA libraries contained unique molecular identifiers. MiXCR, applied by TCRdb to the PCR reads, yields one record per CDR3 protein. The sample shows about 560,000 distinct CDR3 sequences, around 44% of them seen only once. This chain links TRBV6-6 with TRBJ1-2, with 10 bases identical to TRBD1. Sequenced material: blood. The receptor comes from a girl between 10 and 17 years old with multiple sclerosis. The DNA for the CDR3 is TGTGCCAGCAACCCGGGACAGGGGATCTATGGCTACACCTTC. It specifies CASNPGQGIYGYTF.